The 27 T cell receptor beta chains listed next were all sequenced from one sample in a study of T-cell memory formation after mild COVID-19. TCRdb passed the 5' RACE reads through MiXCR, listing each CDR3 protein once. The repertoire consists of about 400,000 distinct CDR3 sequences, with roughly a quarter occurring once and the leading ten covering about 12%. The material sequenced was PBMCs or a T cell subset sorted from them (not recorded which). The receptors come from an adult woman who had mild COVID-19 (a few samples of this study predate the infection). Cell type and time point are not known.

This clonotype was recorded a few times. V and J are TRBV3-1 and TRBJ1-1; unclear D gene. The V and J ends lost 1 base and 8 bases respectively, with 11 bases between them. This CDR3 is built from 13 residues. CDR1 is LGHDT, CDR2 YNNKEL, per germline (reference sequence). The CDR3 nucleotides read TGTGCCAGCAGCCAAGCCATCTTCCGCGAAGCTTTCTTT. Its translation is CASSQAIFREAFF.

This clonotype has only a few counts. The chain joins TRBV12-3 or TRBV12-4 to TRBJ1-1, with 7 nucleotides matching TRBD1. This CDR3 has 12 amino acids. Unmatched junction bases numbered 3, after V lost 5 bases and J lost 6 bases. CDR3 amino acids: CASSHGQAEAFF. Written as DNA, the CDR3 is TGTGCCAGCAGTCATGGACAGGCTGAAGCTTTCTTT.

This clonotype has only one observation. The CDR3, as DNA: TGTGCCAGCAGCTTGGCCGGGGATCGCAATCAGCCCCAGCATTTT. Protein sequence: CASSLAGDRNQPQHF. This rearrangement joins TRBV5-6 to TRBJ1-5; D gene unclear. The V and J ends lost 0 bases and 2 bases respectively, with 9 bases between them. There are 15 residues in the CDR3. Germline-derived CDR1 and CDR2 are SGHDT and YYEEEE.

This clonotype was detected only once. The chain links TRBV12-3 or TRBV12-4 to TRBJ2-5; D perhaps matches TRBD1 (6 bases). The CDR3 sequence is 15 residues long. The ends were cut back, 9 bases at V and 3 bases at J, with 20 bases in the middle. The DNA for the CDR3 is TGTGCCAGAAGTACCGCGGACAGTTCTAAAGAGACCCAGTACTTC. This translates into CARSTADSSKETQYF.

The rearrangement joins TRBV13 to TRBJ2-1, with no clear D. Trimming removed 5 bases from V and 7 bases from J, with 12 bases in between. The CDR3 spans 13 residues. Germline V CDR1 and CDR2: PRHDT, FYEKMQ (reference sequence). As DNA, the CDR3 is TGTGCCAGCAGCCCACAAAACCGTAATGAGCAGTTCTTC. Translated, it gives CASSPQNRNEQFF.

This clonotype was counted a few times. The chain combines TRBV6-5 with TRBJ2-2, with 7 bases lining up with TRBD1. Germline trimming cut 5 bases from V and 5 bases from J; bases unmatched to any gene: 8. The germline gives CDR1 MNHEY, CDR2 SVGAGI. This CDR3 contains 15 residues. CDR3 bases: TGTGCCAGCAGTACCTCAGGGGGTAGTACCGGGGAGCTGTTTTTT. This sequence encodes CASSTSGGSTGELFF.

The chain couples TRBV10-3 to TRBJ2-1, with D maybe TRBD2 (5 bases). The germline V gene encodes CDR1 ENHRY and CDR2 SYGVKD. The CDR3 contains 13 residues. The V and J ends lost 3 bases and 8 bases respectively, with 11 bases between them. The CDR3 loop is CAISDPGVDEQFF. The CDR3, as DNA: TGTGCCATCAGTGATCCCGGGGTCGATGAGCAGTTCTTC.

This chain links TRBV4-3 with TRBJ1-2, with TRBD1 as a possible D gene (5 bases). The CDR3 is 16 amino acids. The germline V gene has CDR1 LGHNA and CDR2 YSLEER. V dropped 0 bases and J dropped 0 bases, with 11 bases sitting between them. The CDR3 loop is CASSQDLSGPNYGYTF. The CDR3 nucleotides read TGCGCCAGCAGCCAAGATCTGTCAGGGCCTAACTATGGCTACACCTTC.

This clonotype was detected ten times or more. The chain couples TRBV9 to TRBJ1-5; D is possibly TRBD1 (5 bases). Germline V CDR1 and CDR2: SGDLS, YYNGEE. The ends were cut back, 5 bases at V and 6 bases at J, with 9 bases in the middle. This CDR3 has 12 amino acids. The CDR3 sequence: CASRGRGQPQHF. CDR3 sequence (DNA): TGTGCCAGCAGGGGGAGGGGTCAGCCCCAGCATTTT. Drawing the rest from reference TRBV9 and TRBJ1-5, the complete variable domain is DSGVTQTPKHLITATGQRVTLRCSPRSGDLSVYWYQQSLDQGLQFLIQYYNGEERAKGNILERFSAQQFPDLHSELNLSSLELGDSALYFCASRGRGQPQHFGDGTRLSIL.

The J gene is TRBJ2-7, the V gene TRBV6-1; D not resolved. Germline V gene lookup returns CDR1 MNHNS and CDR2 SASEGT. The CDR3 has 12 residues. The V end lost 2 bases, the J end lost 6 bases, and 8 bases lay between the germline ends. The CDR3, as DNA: TGTGCCAGCAGTGAATCCTCACGCGAGCAGTACTTC. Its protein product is CASSESSREQYF.

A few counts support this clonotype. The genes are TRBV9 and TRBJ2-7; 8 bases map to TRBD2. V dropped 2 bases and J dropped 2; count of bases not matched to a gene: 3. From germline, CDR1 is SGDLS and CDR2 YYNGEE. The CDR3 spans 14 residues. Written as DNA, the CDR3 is TGTGCCAGCAGCGTTAGCGGGACCCCCTACGAGCAGTACTTC. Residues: CASSVSGTPYEQYF. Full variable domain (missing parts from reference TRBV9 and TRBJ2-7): DSGVTQTPKHLITATGQRVTLRCSPRSGDLSVYWYQQSLDQGLQFLIQYYNGEERAKGNILERFSAQQFPDLHSELNLSSLELGDSALYFCASSVSGTPYEQYFGPGTRLTVT.

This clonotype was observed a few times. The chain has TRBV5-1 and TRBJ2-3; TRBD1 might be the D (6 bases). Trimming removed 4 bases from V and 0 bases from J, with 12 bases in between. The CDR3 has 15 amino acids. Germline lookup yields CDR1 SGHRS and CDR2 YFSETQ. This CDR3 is CASSRKQGSTDTQYF. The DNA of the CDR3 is TGCGCCAGCAGCCGAAAACAGGGAAGCACAGATACGCAGTATTTT.

DNA of the CDR3: TGTGCCACCAGTGAGGCTGGACAGGTGGGGCAGTTCTTC. Amino acids: CATSEAGQVGQFF. V gene TRBV24-1 combines with J gene TRBJ2-1; 7 positions match TRBD1. The CDR3 extends over 13 amino acids. V was pared by 4 bases and J by 12 bases, with 8 bases of the junction left unmatched. Germline CDR1 is KGHDR and CDR2 is SFDVKD.

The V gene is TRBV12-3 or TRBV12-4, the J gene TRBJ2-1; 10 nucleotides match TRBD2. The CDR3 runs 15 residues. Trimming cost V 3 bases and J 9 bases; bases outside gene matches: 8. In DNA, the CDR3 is TGTGCCAGCAGTTTTCGAACTAGCGGGATGGGTGAGCAGTTCTTC. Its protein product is CASSFRTSGMGEQFF.

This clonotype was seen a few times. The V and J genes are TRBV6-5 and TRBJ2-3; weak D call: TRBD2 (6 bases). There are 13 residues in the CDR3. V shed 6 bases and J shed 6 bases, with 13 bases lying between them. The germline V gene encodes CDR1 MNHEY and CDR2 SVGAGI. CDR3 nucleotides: TGTGCCAGCAGCCGGGACTTCTCCGATACGCAGTATTTT. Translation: CASSRDFSDTQYF.

This CDR3 is CASSLTRSTEAFF. The CDR3 coding sequence is TGTGCCAGCAGCCTGACTAGGAGCACTGAAGCTTTCTTT. The genes are TRBV7-3 and TRBJ1-1; the D is unclear. Trimming took off 5 bases at V and 4 bases at J, with 11 bases between the two ends. The germline V gene has CDR1 SGHTA and CDR2 FQGTGA. This CDR3 is built from 13 residues. Filled out from reference TRBV7-3 and TRBJ1-1, the complete variable domain reads GAGVSQTPSNKVTEKGKYVELRCDPISGHTALYWYRQSLGQGPEFLIYFQGTGAADDSGLPNDRFFAVRPEGSVSTLKIQRTERGDSAVYLCASSLTRSTEAFFGQGTRLTVV.

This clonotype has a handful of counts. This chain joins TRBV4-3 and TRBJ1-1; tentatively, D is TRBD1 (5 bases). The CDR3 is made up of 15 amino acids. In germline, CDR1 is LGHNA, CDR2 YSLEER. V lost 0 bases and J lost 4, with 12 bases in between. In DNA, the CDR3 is TGCGCCAGCAGCCAAGATCCGCAGGGAGGCACTGAAGCTTTCTTT. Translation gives CASSQDPQGGTEAFF.

Here the CDR3 reads CASSPGTSADNEQFF. CDR3 nucleotides: TGCGCCAGCAGCCCCGGGACTAGCGCCGACAATGAGCAGTTCTTC. The rearrangement joins TRBV4-1 to TRBJ2-1; 10 nucleotides line up with TRBD2. CDR3 size: 15 residues. Trimming took 4 bases from V and 5 from J; bases not matched to a gene: 5. Looked up from germline, CDR1 is MGHRA and CDR2 is YSYEKL.

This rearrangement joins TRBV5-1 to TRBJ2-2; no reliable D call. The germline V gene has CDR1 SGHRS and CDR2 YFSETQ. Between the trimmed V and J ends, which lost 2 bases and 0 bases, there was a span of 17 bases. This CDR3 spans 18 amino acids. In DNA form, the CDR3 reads TGCGCCAGCAGCTTTAAGCCCGTGAGGCAGGCGAACACCGGGGAGCTGTTTTTT. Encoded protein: CASSFKPVRQANTGELFF.

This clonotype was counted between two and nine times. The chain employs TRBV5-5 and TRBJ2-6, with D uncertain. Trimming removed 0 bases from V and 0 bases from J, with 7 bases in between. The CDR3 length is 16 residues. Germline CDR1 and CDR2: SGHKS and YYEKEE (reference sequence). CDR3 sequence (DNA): TGTGCCAGCAGCTTGGCCGTTATCTCTGGGGCCAACGTCCTGACTTTC. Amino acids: CASSLAVISGANVLTF.

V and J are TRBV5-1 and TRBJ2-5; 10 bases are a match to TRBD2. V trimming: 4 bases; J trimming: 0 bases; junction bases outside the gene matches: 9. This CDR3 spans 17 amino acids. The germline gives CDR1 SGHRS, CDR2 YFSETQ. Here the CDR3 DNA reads TGCGCCAGCAGCCAAGGACTAGCGGTTCTGTACCAAGAGACCCAGTACTTC. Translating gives CASSQGLAVLYQETQYF.

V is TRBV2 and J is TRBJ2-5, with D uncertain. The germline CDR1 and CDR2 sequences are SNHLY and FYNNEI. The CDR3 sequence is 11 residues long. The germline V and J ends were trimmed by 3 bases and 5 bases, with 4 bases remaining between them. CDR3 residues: CASSDTETQYF. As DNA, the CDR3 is TGTGCCAGCAGTGACACTGAGACCCAGTACTTC.

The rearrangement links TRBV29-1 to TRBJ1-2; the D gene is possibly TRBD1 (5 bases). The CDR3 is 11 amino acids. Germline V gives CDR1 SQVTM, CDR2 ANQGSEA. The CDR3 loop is CSTGTLYGYTF. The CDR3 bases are TGCAGTACCGGGACTTTATATGGCTACACCTTC.

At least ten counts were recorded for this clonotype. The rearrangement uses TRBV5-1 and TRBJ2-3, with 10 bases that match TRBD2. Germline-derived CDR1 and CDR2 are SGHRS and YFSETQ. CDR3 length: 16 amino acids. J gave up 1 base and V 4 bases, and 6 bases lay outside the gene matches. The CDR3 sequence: CASSLASGGGTDTQYF. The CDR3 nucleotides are TGCGCCAGCAGCCTAGCGAGCGGGGGGGGCACAGATACGCAGTATTTT.

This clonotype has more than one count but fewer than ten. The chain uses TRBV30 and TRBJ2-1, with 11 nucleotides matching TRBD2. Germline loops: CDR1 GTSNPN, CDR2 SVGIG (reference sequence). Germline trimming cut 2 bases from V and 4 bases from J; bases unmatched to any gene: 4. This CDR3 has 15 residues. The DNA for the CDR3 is TGTGCCTGGAGTCGGGGACTAGCGGCTTACAATGAGCAGTTCTTC. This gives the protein CAWSRGLAAYNEQFF.

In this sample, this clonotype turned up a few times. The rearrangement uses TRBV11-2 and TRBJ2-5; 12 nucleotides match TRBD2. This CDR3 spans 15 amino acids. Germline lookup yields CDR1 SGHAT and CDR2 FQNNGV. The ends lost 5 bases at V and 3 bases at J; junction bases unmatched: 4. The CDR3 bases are TGTGCCAGCAGCCCGAGACTAGCGGGGGAAGAGACCCAGTACTTC. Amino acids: CASSPRLAGEETQYF.

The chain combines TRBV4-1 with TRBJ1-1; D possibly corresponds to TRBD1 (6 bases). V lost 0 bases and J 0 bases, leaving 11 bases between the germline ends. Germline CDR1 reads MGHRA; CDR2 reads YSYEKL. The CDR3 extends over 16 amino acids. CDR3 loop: CASSQDGGLMNTEAFF. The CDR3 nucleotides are TGCGCCAGCAGCCAAGACGGGGGGCTCATGAACACTGAAGCTTTCTTT.